This TCR beta chain emerged from a study of blood T cell repertoires in COVID-19. Study summary: Researchers got acute and convalescent COVID-19 samples from the United States, Italy and Spain. Nucleic acid was either cDNA or gDNA, and it came from T cells, B-cell-depleted T cells, or PBMCs.

In the study's own analysis: For nucleated cells, counts were estimated from reference gene primer amplification. The repertoire was sequenced with immunoSEQ multiplex PCR; TCRdb's copy has only in-frame clones and lacks some. The V and J calls and clone size are taken from that table; D and trimming were inferred from the DNA. The sample yields around 68,000 clones, approximately 79% seen once. Trimming took off 6 bases at V and 1 base at J, with 15 bases between the two ends. This CDR3 has 15 amino acids. CDR1 and CDR2 (germline): LGHDT, YNNKEL (reference sequence). This chain uses TRBV3-1 (or the pseudogene TRBV3-2) with TRBJ1-1; perhaps TRBD1 as D (6 bases). The sequence came from a man older than 75 with active COVID-19. Sequencing was carried out using peripheral blood. CDR3 amino acids: CASRKHARGNTEAFF. CDR3 nucleotide sequence: TGTGCCAGCAGAAAACACGCCAGGGGGAACACTGAAGCTTTCTTT.